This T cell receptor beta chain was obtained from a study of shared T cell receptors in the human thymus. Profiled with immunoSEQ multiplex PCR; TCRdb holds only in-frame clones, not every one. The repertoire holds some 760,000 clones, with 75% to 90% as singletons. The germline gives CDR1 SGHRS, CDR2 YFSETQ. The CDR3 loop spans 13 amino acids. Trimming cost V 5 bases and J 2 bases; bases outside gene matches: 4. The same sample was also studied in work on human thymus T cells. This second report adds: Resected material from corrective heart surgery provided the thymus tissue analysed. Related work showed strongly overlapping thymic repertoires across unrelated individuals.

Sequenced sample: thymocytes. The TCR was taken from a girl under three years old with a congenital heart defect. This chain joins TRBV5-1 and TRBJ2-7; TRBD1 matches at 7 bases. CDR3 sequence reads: CASRDRTPYEQYF. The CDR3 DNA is TGCGCCAGCAGGGACAGGACTCCCTACGAGCAGTACTTC. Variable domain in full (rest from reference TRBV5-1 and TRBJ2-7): KAGVTQTPRYLIKTRGQQVTLSCSPISGHRSVSWYQQTPGQGLQFLFEYFSETQRNKGNFPGRFSGRQFSNSRSEMNVSTLELGDSALYLCASRDRTPYEQYFGPGTRLTVT.